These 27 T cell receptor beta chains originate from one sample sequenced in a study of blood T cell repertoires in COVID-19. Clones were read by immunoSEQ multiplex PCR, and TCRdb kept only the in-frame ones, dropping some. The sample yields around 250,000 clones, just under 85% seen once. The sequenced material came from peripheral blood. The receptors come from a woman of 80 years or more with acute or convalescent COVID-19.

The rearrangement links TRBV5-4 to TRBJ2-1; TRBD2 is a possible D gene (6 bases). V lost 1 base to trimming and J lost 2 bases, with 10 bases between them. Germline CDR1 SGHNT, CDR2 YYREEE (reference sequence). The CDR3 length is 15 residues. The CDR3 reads CASSLRGGTYNEQFF. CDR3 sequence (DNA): TGTGCCAGCAGCTTGCGGGGCGGGACCTACAATGAGCAGTTCTTC.

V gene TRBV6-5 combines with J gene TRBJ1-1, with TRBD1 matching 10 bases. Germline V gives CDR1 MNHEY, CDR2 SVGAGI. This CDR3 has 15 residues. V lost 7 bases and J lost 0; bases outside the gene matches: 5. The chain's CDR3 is CASNPTGGMNTEAFF. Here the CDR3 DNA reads TGTGCCAGCAATCCGACAGGGGGCATGAACACTGAAGCTTTCTTT.

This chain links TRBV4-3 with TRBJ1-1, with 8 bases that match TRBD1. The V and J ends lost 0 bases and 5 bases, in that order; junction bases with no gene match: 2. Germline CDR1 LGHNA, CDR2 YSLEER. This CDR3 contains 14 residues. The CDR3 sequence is CASSQDRGLTEAFF. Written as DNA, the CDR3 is TGCGCCAGCAGCCAAGACAGGGGGCTAACTGAAGCTTTCTTT.

The DNA of the CDR3 is TGTGCCAGCAGGTTGACTAGCCAGCCTGGGAATGAGCAGTTCTTC. Translating gives CASRLTSQPGNEQFF. The V call is TRBV2, the J call TRBJ2-1; 7 positions agree with TRBD2. Looked up from germline, CDR1 is SNHLY and CDR2 is FYNNEI. Trimming cost V 6 bases and J 7 bases; bases outside gene matches: 12. This CDR3 has 15 amino acids.

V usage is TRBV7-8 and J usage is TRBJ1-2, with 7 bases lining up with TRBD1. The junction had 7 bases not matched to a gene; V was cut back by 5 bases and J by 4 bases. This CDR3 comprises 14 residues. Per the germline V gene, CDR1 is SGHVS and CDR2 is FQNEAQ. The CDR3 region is CASSPGTDLYGYTF. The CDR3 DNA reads TGTGCCAGCAGCCCCGGGACAGACCTCTATGGCTACACCTTC.

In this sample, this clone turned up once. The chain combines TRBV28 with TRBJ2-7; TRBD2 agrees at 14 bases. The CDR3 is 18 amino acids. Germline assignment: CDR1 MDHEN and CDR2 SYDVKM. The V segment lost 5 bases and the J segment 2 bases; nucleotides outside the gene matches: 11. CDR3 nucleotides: TGTGCCAGCAGTGCTCCCGGGACTAGCGGGAGAGCGCCCTACGAGCAGTACTTC. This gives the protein CASSAPGTSGRAPYEQYF.

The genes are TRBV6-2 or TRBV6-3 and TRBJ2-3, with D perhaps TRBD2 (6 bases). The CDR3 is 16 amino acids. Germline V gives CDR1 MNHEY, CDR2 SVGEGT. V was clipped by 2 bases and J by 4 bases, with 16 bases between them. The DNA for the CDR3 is TGTGCCAGCAGTTACGAAGCGGGTGGGCCCGCAGATACGCAGTATTTT. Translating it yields CASSYEAGGPADTQYF.

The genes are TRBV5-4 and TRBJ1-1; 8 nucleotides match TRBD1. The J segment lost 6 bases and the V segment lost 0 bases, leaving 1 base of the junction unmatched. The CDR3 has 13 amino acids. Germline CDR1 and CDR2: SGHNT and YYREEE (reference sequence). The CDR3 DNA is TGTGCCAGCAGCTTGGAGACAGGGGCTGAAGCTTTCTTT. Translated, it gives CASSLETGAEAFF.

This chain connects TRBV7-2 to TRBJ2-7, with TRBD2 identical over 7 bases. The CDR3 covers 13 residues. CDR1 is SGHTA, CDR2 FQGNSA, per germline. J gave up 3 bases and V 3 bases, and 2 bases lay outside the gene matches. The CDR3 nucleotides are TGTGCCAGCAGCTTCGGACTAGGCTACGAGCAGTACTTC. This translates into CASSFGLGYEQYF.

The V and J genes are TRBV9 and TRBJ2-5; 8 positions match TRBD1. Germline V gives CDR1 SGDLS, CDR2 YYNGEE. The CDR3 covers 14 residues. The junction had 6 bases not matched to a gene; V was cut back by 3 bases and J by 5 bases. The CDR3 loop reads CASSAGGRSETQYF. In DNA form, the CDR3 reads TGTGCCAGCAGCGCAGGGGGCCGGAGTGAGACCCAGTACTTC.

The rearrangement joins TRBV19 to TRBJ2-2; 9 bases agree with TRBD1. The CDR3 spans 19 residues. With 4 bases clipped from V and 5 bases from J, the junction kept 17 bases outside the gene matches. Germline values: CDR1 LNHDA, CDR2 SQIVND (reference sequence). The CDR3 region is CASSRPSIIGTGPTGELFF. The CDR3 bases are TGTGCCAGTAGTAGGCCCTCAATAATTGGGACAGGGCCTACCGGGGAGCTGTTTTTT.

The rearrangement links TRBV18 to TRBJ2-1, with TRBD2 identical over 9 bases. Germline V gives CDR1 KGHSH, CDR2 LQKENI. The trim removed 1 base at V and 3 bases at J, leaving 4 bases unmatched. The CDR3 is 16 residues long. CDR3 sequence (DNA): TGTGCCAGCTCACCACAGAGACTAGCGGACTACAATGAGCAGTTCTTC. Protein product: CASSPQRLADYNEQFF.

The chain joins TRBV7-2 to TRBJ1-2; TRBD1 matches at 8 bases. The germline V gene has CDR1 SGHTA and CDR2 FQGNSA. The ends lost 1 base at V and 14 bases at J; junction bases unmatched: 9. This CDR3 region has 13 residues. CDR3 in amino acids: CASSLDALDRVTF. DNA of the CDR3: TGTGCCAGCAGCTTAGACGCCTTGGACAGGGTTACCTTC.

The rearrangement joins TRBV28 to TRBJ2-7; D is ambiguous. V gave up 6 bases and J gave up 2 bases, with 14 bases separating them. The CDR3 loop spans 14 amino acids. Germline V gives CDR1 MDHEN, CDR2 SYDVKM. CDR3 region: CASSRLLEPYEQYF. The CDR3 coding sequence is TGTGCCAGCAGCCGCCTTCTGGAGCCCTACGAGCAGTACTTC.

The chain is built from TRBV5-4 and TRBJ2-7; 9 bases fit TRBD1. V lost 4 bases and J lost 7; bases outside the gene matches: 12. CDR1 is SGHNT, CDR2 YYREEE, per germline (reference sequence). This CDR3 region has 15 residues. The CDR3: CASSPGGQGPIEQYF. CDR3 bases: TGTGCCAGCAGCCCCGGGGGACAGGGCCCTATTGAGCAGTACTTC.

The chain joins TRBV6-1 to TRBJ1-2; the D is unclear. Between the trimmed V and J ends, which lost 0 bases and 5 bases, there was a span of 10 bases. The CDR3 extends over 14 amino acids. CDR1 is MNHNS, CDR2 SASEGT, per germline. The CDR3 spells CASSEALGKYGYTF. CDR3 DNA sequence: TGTGCCAGCAGTGAAGCGCTAGGCAAATATGGCTACACCTTC.

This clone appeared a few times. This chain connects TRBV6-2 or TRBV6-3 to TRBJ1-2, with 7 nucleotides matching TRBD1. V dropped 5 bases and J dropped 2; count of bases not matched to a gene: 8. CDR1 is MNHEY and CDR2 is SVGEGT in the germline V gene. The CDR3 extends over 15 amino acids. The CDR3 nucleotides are TGTGCCAGCAGTACAAACAGGGGCTCGAACTATGGCTACACCTTC. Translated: CASSTNRGSNYGYTF.

CDR3 bases: TGTGCCAGCAGCTTAGGTACAGGGGGCAGAAAGACCCAGTACTTC. Amino acids: CASSLGTGGRKTQYF. The chain uses TRBV7-2 and TRBJ2-5, with 9 bases matching TRBD1. V dropped 1 base and J dropped 6; count of bases not matched to a gene: 6. This CDR3 spans 15 amino acids. Germline-derived CDR1 and CDR2 are SGHTA and FQGNSA.

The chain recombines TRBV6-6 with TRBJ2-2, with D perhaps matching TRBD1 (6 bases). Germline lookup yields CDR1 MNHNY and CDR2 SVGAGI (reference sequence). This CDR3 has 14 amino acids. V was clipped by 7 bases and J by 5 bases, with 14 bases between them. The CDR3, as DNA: TGTGCCAGCAAAAATACAGGGAGTACCGGGGAGCTGTTTTTT. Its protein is CASKNTGSTGELFF.

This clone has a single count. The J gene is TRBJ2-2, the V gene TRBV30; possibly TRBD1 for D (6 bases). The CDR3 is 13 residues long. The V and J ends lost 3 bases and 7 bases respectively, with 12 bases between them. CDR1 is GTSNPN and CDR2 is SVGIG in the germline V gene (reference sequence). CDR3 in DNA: TGTGCCTGGAGAGCCCAGGGGCGCGGGGAGCTGTTTTTT. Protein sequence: CAWRAQGRGELFF.

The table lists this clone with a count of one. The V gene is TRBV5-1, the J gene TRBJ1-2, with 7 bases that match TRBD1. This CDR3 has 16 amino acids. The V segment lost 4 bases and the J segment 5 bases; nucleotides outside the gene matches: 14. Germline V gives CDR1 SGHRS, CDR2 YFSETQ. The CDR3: CASSLRPRQGRYGYTF. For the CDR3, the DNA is TGCGCCAGCAGCCTAAGGCCGCGACAGGGAAGGTATGGCTACACCTTC.

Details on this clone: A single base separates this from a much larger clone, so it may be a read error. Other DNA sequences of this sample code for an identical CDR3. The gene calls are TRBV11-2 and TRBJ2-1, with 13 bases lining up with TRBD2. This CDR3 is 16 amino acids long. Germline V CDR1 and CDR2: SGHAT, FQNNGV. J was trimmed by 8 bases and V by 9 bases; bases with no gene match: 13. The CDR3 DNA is TGTGCCAGTAGCGTTCCGGGACTAGCGGGAAAGTATGAGCAGTTCTTC. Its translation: CASSVPGLAGKYEQFF.

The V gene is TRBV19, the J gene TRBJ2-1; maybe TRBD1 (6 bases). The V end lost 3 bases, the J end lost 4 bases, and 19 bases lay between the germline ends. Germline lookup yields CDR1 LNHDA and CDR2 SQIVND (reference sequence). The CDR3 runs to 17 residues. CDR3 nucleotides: TGTGCCAGTAGTATTCCCCCCCGGTCCGGACAGTACAATGAGCAGTTCTTC. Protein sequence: CASSIPPRSGQYNEQFF.

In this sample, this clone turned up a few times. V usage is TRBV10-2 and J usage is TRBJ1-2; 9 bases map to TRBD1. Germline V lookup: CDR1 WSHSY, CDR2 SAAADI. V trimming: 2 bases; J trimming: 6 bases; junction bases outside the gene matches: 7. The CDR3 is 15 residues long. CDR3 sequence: CASSEPGTGQNGYTF. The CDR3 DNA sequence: TGCGCCAGCAGTGAGCCCGGGACAGGGCAGAATGGCTACACCTTC.

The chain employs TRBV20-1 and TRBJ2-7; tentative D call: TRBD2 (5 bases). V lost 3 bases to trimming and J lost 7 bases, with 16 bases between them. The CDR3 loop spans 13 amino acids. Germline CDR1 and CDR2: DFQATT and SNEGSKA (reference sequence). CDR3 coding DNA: TGCAGTGCTAGTTCTCCCGGGGTGAGTGAGCAGTACTTC. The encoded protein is CSASSPGVSEQYF.

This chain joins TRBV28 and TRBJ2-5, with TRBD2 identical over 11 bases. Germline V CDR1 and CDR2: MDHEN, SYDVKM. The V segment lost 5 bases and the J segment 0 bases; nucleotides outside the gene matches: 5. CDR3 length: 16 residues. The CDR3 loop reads CASSRPGLADQETQYF. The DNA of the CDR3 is TGTGCCAGCAGTCGACCGGGACTAGCGGACCAAGAGACCCAGTACTTC.

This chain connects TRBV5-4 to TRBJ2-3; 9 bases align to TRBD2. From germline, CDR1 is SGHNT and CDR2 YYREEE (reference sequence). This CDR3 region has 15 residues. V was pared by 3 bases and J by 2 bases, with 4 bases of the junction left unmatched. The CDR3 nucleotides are TGTGCCAGCAGCTCAGGACTAGCGTCCACAGATACGCAGTATTTT. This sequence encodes CASSSGLASTDTQYF.